A single sample gave rise to the 12 T cell receptor beta chains below, sequenced in a study of long-term antiretroviral therapy in people with HIV. The libraries were made with immunoSEQ v3.0 at survey level. Only in-frame clones appear in the TCRdb table, and some are missing; sequencing was by immunoSEQ multiplex PCR. The sample records approximately 10,000 clones, 70% to 85% being singletons. The source was unsorted PBMCs, collected 3 to 3.2 years before starting antiretroviral therapy. The source of these receptors is a man in his forties with HIV.

This clone was observed a handful of times. The chain has TRBV6-1 and TRBJ1-1; D not resolved. The CDR3 extends over 11 amino acids. Germline V gene sequence: CDR1 MNHNS, CDR2 SASEGT. The V and J ends lost 8 bases and 0 bases respectively, with 4 bases between them. The CDR3 nucleotides are TGTGCCAGCCGGATGAACACTGAAGCTTTCTTT. It yields the protein CASRMNTEAFF.

The chain uses TRBV28 and TRBJ1-5, with a tentative D call TRBD1 (5 bases). The CDR3 is 14 residues long. Trimming left V 2 bases short and J 6 bases short, with 11 bases between. Germline CDR1 and CDR2: MDHEN and SYDVKM. This CDR3 is CASSLGGVRQPQHF. CDR3 nucleotides: TGTGCCAGCAGTTTAGGAGGGGTTCGTCAGCCCCAGCATTTT.

The rearrangement links TRBV4-1 to TRBJ2-5; TRBD2 agrees at 8 bases. The CDR3 is 15 amino acids. Germline V lookup: CDR1 MGHRA, CDR2 YSYEKL. V gave up 4 bases and J gave up 1 base; unmatched junction bases: 5. This CDR3 is CASSPLLAAQETQYF. CDR3 DNA sequence: TGCGCCAGCAGCCCACTACTAGCGGCCCAAGAGACCCAGTACTTC.

This clone was counted a few times. This rearrangement joins TRBV13 to TRBJ2-2, with 13 positions matching TRBD2. Germline loops: CDR1 PRHDT, CDR2 FYEKMQ (reference sequence). This CDR3 comprises 16 residues. Trimming at V came to 5 bases and at J to 3 bases, leaving 3 bases not matched to a gene. This chain's CDR3 is CASSLGLAGHTGELFF. The CDR3 bases are TGTGCCAGCAGCCTGGGACTAGCGGGACACACCGGGGAGCTGTTTTTT.

CDR3 bases: TGTGCCTCAGGGAATGGCTACACCTTC. Its translation is CASGNGYTF. The V gene is TRBV30, the J gene TRBJ1-2, with TRBD1 as a possible D gene (5 bases). The V and J ends lost 7 bases and 6 bases respectively, with 6 bases between them. Germline lookup yields CDR1 GTSNPN and CDR2 SVGIG (reference sequence). CDR3 length equals 9 residues.

The table lists this clone with a few counts. The genes are TRBV2 and TRBJ1-1, with D tentatively TRBD1 (6 bases). This CDR3 comprises 13 residues. Deletions cut 4 bases from V and 6 bases from J, with 12 bases between. The germline gives CDR1 SNHLY, CDR2 FYNNEI. CDR3: CASSGPDRAEAFF. The DNA of the CDR3 is TGTGCCAGCAGTGGGCCGGACAGAGCTGAAGCTTTCTTT.

The chain uses TRBV19 and TRBJ2-2, with 8 bases fitting TRBD1. The CDR3 is 15 amino acids. Looked up from germline, CDR1 is LNHDA and CDR2 is SQIVND (reference sequence). V was pared by 1 base and J by 6 bases, with 4 bases of the junction left unmatched. CDR3 nucleotides: TGTGCCAGTAGTATAGGACAGGGGATGGCCGGGGAGCTGTTTTTT. It is translated as CASSIGQGMAGELFF. Complete variable domain (other parts from reference TRBV19 and TRBJ2-2): DGGITQSPKYLFRKEGQNVTLSCEQNLNHDAMYWYRQDPGQGLRLIYYSQIVNDFQKGDIAEGYSVSREKKESFPLTVTSAQKNPTAFYLCASSIGQGMAGELFFGEGSRLTVL.

The chain is built from TRBV5-1 and TRBJ2-3; 14 nucleotides agree with TRBD2. The junction had 9 bases not matched to a gene; V was cut back by 4 bases and J by 2 bases. The CDR3 consists of 18 residues. The germline V gene has CDR1 SGHRS and CDR2 YFSETQ. The CDR3 region is CASSKGLAGVRNTDTQYF. CDR3 in DNA: TGCGCCAGCAGCAAGGGACTAGCGGGAGTTAGGAACACAGATACGCAGTATTTT.

The chain has TRBV7-3 and TRBJ2-1; TRBD2 matches at 10 bases. Germline V gene sequence: CDR1 SGHTA, CDR2 FQGTGA. The V and J ends lost 4 bases and 0 bases, in that order; junction bases with no gene match: 9. The CDR3 length is 18 residues. CDR3 sequence: CASSSSLAGYSSYNEQFF. CDR3 nucleotides: TGTGCCAGCAGCTCGTCACTAGCGGGATATTCCTCCTACAATGAGCAGTTCTTC.

This chain joins TRBV18 and TRBJ2-5; D unresolved. V was pared by 2 bases and J by 5 bases, with 6 bases between. This CDR3 contains 12 residues. The germline gives CDR1 KGHSH, CDR2 LQKENI. The CDR3 DNA sequence: TGTGCCAGCTCACCAGTGGGGGAGACCCAGTACTTC. This codes for CASSPVGETQYF.

The chain uses TRBV29-1 and TRBJ2-5, with TRBD2 matching over 9 bases. J was trimmed by 6 bases and V by 2 bases; bases with no gene match: 7. Germline V gene data show CDR1 as SQVTM and CDR2 as ANQGSEA. The CDR3 length is 14 residues. The DNA of the CDR3 is TGCAGCGTTGAACGGCTAGCGGGATTGAAGACCCAGTACTTC. This sequence encodes CSVERLAGLKTQYF.

There are a few counts of this clone. This sequence joins TRBV2 and TRBJ2-1; D not resolved. This CDR3 contains 15 residues. The V end was cut by 8 bases, the J end by 9 bases, with 23 bases between. Looked up from germline, CDR1 is SNHLY and CDR2 is FYNNEI. The CDR3 region has the DNA TGTGCCAGCTTGCTGGGTGGTCCAGAAGGACGTGAGCAGTTCTTC. Residues: CASLLGGPEGREQFF.